According to its frequency, the clone carrying this T cell receptor beta chain is medium-sized (0.01 to 0.1%). This sample is part of a study of CD8 T cells in cerebrospinal fluid in Alzheimer's disease. Germline loops: CDR1 DFQATT, CDR2 SNEGSKA (reference sequence). This CDR3 contains 14 residues. CSF cells were profiled by 10X single-cell V(D)J and 5' expression. TCRdb reprocessed the 10x single-cell sequencing reads and reports one entry per CDR3 protein, with no DNA. The table gives just over 1,500 distinct CDR3 sequences; the top ten clones make up 6.2% of it. The source of this sequence is a human donor in good health. The sample was cerebrospinal fluid. The chain has TRBV20-1 and TRBJ1-1; TCRdb calls TRBD1, which cannot be checked without DNA. The CDR3 protein is CSARGGQVNTEAFF.